What follows are 26 T cell receptor beta chains derived from one specimen sequenced in a study of blood T cells in healthy people across ages. Sample-barcoded 5' priming and a J-beta primer mix drove a second PCR of roughly 6 to 12 cycles. TCRdb itself ran the 5' RACE reads through MiXCR, one entry per CDR3 protein. The data show 850,000 to 950,000 distinct CDR3 sequences, with around 26% seen just once and approximately 15% held by the top ten. Sequenced sample: blood. The receptors originated from a woman of 80 years or more in good health.

This clonotype came up a few times. A much larger clone lies a single base off, so this may be a read error. This rearrangement joins TRBV29-1 to TRBJ2-7; a possible D gene is TRBD2 (7 bases). This CDR3 spans 14 amino acids. In germline, CDR1 is SQVTM, CDR2 ANQGSEA. V was clipped by 8 bases and J by 6 bases, with 23 bases between them. The CDR3 reads CSKRNRQERGEQYF. The DNA of the CDR3 is TGCAGCAAGAGAAATAGACAGGAGCGGGGCGAGCAGTACTTC.

The genes are TRBV7-3 and TRBJ2-1, with TRBD2 matching 7 bases. Unmatched junction bases numbered 7, after V lost 1 base and J lost 7 bases. This CDR3 is 15 amino acids long. Looked up from germline, CDR1 is SGHTA and CDR2 is FQGTGA. The CDR3 spells CASSLNGRLGNEQFF. CDR3 sequence (DNA): TGTGCCAGCAGCTTAAACGGGAGGTTGGGTAATGAGCAGTTCTTC. The variable domain in full, with the rest retrieved from reference TRBV7-3 and TRBJ2-1, is GAGVSQTPSNKVTEKGKYVELRCDPISGHTALYWYRQSLGQGPEFLIYFQGTGAADDSGLPNDRFFAVRPEGSVSTLKIQRTERGDSAVYLCASSLNGRLGNEQFFGPGTRLTVL.

Many counts were recorded for this clonotype. V is TRBV7-2 and J is TRBJ2-5; 7 positions match TRBD1. In germline, CDR1 is SGHTA, CDR2 FQGNSA. The CDR3 length is 14 residues. V lost 1 base and J lost 3; bases outside the gene matches: 2. The CDR3: CASSLDRGKETQYF. CDR3 DNA sequence: TGTGCCAGCAGCTTAGACAGGGGCAAAGAGACCCAGTACTTC.

This clonotype was counted only a few times. The chain recombines TRBV19 with TRBJ1-6, with D hard to call. Germline V gene data show CDR1 as LNHDA and CDR2 as SQIVND (reference sequence). V was cut by 6 bases and J by 10 bases, with 19 bases left in between. This CDR3 comprises 15 residues. CDR3 residues: CASSWGPSGGSPLHF. The CDR3 bases are TGTGCCAGTAGCTGGGGTCCCTCGGGAGGATCACCCCTCCACTTT. Full variable domain (missing parts from reference TRBV19 and TRBJ1-6): DGGITQSPKYLFRKEGQNVTLSCEQNLNHDAMYWYRQDPGQGLRLIYYSQIVNDFQKGDIAEGYSVSREKKESFPLTVTSAQKNPTAFYLCASSWGPSGGSPLHFGNGTRLTVT.

The V call is TRBV12-3 or TRBV12-4, the J call TRBJ2-5, with 7 bases lining up with TRBD2. The CDR3 is 15 amino acids. Trimming removed 6 bases from V and 5 bases from J; junction bases left unmatched: 12. CDR3 coding DNA: TGTGCCAGCAGGCTTGGGACTACAGCACTGGAGACCCAGTACTTC. Protein product: CASRLGTTALETQYF.

In regard to this clonotype: Possible read error: a much larger clone is one base away. Since no conserved phenylalanine or tryptophan closes the CDR3, a read error is the likely cause. This sequence joins TRBV7-8 and TRBJ2-1, with 12 bases matching TRBD2. This CDR3 comprises 17 residues. The ends lost 5 bases at V and 0 bases at J; junction bases unmatched: 5. CDR1 SGHVS and CDR2 FQNEAQ come from the germline V gene. The DNA of the CDR3 is TGTGCCAGCAGCCTCTGGACTAGCGGGACCTCCTACAATGAGCAGTTCTCC. Translation gives CASSLWTSGTSYNEQFS.

There are many counts of this clonotype. The chain combines TRBV7-2 with TRBJ1-5; 8 nucleotides align to TRBD1. The ends lost 3 bases at V and 6 bases at J; junction bases unmatched: 1. From germline, CDR1 is SGHTA and CDR2 FQGNSA. CDR3 length: 13 residues. CDR3 sequence: CASSLTGVQPQHF. The CDR3 DNA follows: TGTGCCAGCAGCTTGACAGGGGTTCAGCCCCAGCATTTT.

The sample holds many counts of this clonotype. The rearrangement uses TRBV12-3 or TRBV12-4 and TRBJ1-1, with D possibly matching TRBD1 (6 bases). This CDR3 is built from 12 residues. The V end was cut by 1 base, the J end by 8 bases, with 8 bases between. The CDR3 region is CASSLGGPEAFF. The CDR3 nucleotides read TGTGCCAGCAGTTTAGGGGGGCCGGAAGCTTTCTTT.

The gene calls are TRBV20-1 and TRBJ2-1; D assignment may be TRBD1 or TRBD2 (5 bases each). V was pared by 3 bases and J by 5 bases, with 20 bases between. This CDR3 is built from 16 residues. In germline, CDR1 is DFQATT, CDR2 SNEGSKA (reference sequence). DNA of the CDR3: TGCAGTGCTAGGGGCGCCGGGACCCCAACCGACAATGAGCAGTTCTTC. This sequence encodes CSARGAGTPTDNEQFF.

This clonotype was counted ten times or more. The chain is built from TRBV11-2 and TRBJ2-5, with unresolved D. V lost 5 bases to trimming and J lost 4 bases, with 17 bases between them. CDR3 length: 15 amino acids. Germline V gene lookup returns CDR1 SGHAT and CDR2 FQNNGV. CDR3 DNA: TGTGCCAGCAGCGCGAGGCAAGGGATGGGAGAGACCCAGTACTTC. Residues: CASSARQGMGETQYF.

This clonotype was counted between two and nine times. The rearrangement uses TRBV5-1 and TRBJ2-5; D is perhaps TRBD2 (5 bases). CDR3 length equals 13 residues. The germline gives CDR1 SGHRS, CDR2 YFSETQ. The germline V and J ends were trimmed by 6 bases and 4 bases, with 13 bases remaining between them. The DNA for the CDR3 is TGCGCCAGCACTCGGGGAGAGGGAGAGACCCAGTACTTC. It translates to CASTRGEGETQYF.

This clonotype was picked up many times. The V gene is TRBV4-3, the J gene TRBJ2-3; 12 bases agree with TRBD2. Germline CDR1 is LGHNA and CDR2 is YSLEER. The CDR3 runs to 17 residues. The V and J ends lost 1 base and 7 bases, in that order; junction bases with no gene match: 9. In DNA, the CDR3 is TGCGCCAGCAGCCAAGGCCTAGCGGGGGGGCCCCCTTATACGCAGTATTTT. It codes for CASSQGLAGGPPYTQYF.

The table lists this clonotype with many counts. The rearrangement joins TRBV20-1 to TRBJ2-5, with 13 bases aligning to TRBD2. The CDR3 has 15 residues. V trimming: 6 bases; J trimming: 9 bases; junction bases outside the gene matches: 13. Germline assignment: CDR1 DFQATT and CDR2 SNEGSKA (reference sequence). The DNA for the CDR3 is TGCAGTGCATACGGGGGGACTAGCGGGGATCACCCCCAGTACTTC. This encodes CSAYGGTSGDHPQYF.

This chain connects TRBV5-1 to TRBJ2-7, with 8 bases matching TRBD1. The DNA end favors TRBJ2-5, so the J call may be wrong. Germline V gene lookup returns CDR1 SGHRS and CDR2 YFSETQ. The CDR3 has 14 amino acids. The CDR3 coding sequence is TGCGCCAGCAGCTTGAATACAGGGGGGGAGACCCAGTACTTC. This encodes CASSLNTGGETQYF.

This clonotype was seen ten or more times. V is TRBV25-1 and J is TRBJ2-5; TRBD2 might be the D (5 bases). Trimming removed 1 base from V and 2 bases from J, with 8 bases in between. Germline loops: CDR1 MGHDK, CDR2 SYGVNS. The CDR3 totals 14 residues. CDR3 in DNA: TGTGCCAGCAGTGAATGGAGGCAGCAAGAGACCCAGTACTTC. This gives the protein CASSEWRQQETQYF.

This clonotype was recorded many times. The V and J genes are TRBV18 and TRBJ1-1; no reliable D call. This CDR3 is 12 amino acids long. Germline V gene sequence: CDR1 KGHSH, CDR2 LQKENI. Trimming took 6 bases from V and 8 from J, leaving 13 bases between them. The CDR3 loop is CASSTGVQEAFF. CDR3 DNA: TGTGCCAGCTCCACCGGGGTACAGGAAGCTTTCTTT.

This clonotype has at least ten counts. The chain combines TRBV20-1 with TRBJ1-2; TRBD1 might be the D (6 bases). This CDR3 contains 14 residues. V gave up 6 bases and J gave up 3 bases, with 17 bases separating them. Germline loops: CDR1 DFQATT, CDR2 SNEGSKA (reference sequence). The CDR3 reads CSALGVTGDYGYTF. Here the CDR3 DNA reads TGCAGTGCCCTCGGGGTGACAGGAGACTATGGCTACACCTTC.

This clonotype was found many times. V and J are TRBV6-2 or TRBV6-3 and TRBJ2-7; D gene uncertain. Deletions cut 9 bases from V and 2 bases from J, with 14 bases between. The CDR3 runs 13 residues. Germline V gives CDR1 MNHEY, CDR2 SVGEGT. As DNA, the CDR3 is TGTGCCAGTTCGGATCGCGGAACCTACGAGCAGTACTTC. This codes for CASSDRGTYEQYF.

This clonotype appeared a few times. The chain combines TRBV12-3 or TRBV12-4 with TRBJ1-2; weak D call: TRBD1 (5 bases). Trimming pared 1 base from V and 7 bases from J, leaving 10 bases between. This CDR3 is 13 amino acids long. CDR3: CASSLVGGGGYTF. In DNA form, the CDR3 reads TGTGCCAGCAGTTTAGTAGGTGGGGGTGGCTACACCTTC.

As regards this clonotype: A much larger clonotype is one base distant, so this may be a read error. V gene TRBV11-3 combines with J gene TRBJ2-4; the D gene is possibly TRBD1 (6 bases). Near its end, the DNA agrees better with TRBJ2-5, so the J call may be wrong. The CDR3 sequence is 17 residues long. The germline CDR1 and CDR2 sequences are SGHNT and YENEEA. The CDR3 DNA sequence: TGTGCCAGCAGCTCAGGGGTGTGCCTGGGCTTTCAAGAGACCCAGTACTTC. This codes for CASSSGVCLGFQETQYF.

V usage is TRBV28 and J usage is TRBJ2-7, with D perhaps TRBD1 or TRBD2 (7 bases each). V was clipped by 4 bases and J by 7 bases, with 26 bases between them. Looked up from germline, CDR1 is MDHEN and CDR2 is SYDVKM. CDR3 length: 17 residues. CDR3: CASSSFSRQGGYDEQYF. CDR3 bases: TGTGCCAGCAGTTCATTCTCCCGACAGGGAGGGTACGATGAGCAGTACTTC.

This clonotype has just a few counts. The V call is TRBV7-9, the J call TRBJ1-4, with D perhaps matching TRBD1 (5 bases). The germline V gene has CDR1 SEHNR and CDR2 FQNEAQ (reference sequence). This CDR3 region has 18 residues. The germline V and J ends were trimmed by 1 base and 0 bases, with 15 bases remaining between them. CDR3 DNA sequence: TGTGCCAGCAGCTTAGGGGGATACTCGACAGCAACTAATGAAAAACTGTTTTTT. Amino acid sequence: CASSLGGYSTATNEKLFF.

The chain uses TRBV5-1 and TRBJ1-2; D remains unclear. The V gene lost 4 bases and the J gene lost 2 bases, with 18 bases spanning the gap. Germline V gene lookup returns CDR1 SGHRS and CDR2 YFSETQ. This CDR3 has 16 amino acids. In DNA, the CDR3 is TGCGCCAGCAGCCCGGAGGCGGGGTGGGAGAACTATGGCTACACCTTC. Translation gives CASSPEAGWENYGYTF.

The gene calls are TRBV6-5 and TRBJ1-1; possible D gene TRBD1, 5 bases. The length of the CDR3 is 13 residues. Per germline, CDR1 MNHEY and CDR2 SVGAGI. V was shortened by 6 bases and J by 4 bases, with 12 bases between the two germline ends. The CDR3 DNA reads as TGTGCCAGCAGACCCCAGGGAAGCACTGAAGCTTTCTTT. Translation gives CASRPQGSTEAFF.

This clonotype was detected many times. The genes are TRBV28 and TRBJ2-5; 8 bases align to TRBD1. The CDR3 spans 16 residues. V was clipped by 6 bases and J by 4 bases; unmatched bases: 13. CDR1 and CDR2 from the germline V gene are MDHEN and SYDVKM. The DNA of the CDR3 is TGTGCCAGCAGCCCTTCCCGACAGGGGATGGGAGAGACCCAGTACTTC. This gives the protein CASSPSRQGMGETQYF. Full variable domain (missing parts from reference TRBV28 and TRBJ2-5): DVKVTQSSRYLVKRTGEKVFLECVQDMDHENMFWYRQDPGLGLRLIYFSYDVKMKEKGDIPEGYSVSREKKERFSLILESASTNQTSMYLCASSPSRQGMGETQYFGPGTRLLVL.

This clonotype has a count of ten or more. The chain recombines TRBV11-2 with TRBJ2-1; 10 nucleotides line up with TRBD2. The CDR3 totals 17 residues. Unmatched junction bases numbered 8, after V lost 5 bases and J lost 1 base. The germline V gene encodes CDR1 SGHAT and CDR2 FQNNGV. The CDR3 DNA reads TGTGCCAGCAGCCCCCTTAGCGGGGGGTGGTCCTACAATGAGCAGTTCTTC. Amino acid sequence: CASSPLSGGWSYNEQFF.